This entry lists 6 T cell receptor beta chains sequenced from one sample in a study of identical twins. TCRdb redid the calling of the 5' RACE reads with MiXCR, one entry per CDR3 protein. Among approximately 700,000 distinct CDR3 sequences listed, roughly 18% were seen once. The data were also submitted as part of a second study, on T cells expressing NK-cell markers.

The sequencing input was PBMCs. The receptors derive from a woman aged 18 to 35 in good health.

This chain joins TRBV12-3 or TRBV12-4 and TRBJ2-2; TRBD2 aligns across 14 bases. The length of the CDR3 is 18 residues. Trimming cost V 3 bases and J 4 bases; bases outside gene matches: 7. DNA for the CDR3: TGTGCCAGCAGTTTCTTAGGACTAGCGGGAGGTTTCACCGGGGAGCTGTTTTTT. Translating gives CASSFLGLAGGFTGELFF.

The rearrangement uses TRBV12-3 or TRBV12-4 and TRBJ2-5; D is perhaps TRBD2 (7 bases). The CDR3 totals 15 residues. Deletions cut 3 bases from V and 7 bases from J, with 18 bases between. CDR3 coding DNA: TGTGCCAGCAGTTTGTCGGGGGGCTATCAGGCGACCCAGTACTTC. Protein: CASSLSGGYQATQYF.

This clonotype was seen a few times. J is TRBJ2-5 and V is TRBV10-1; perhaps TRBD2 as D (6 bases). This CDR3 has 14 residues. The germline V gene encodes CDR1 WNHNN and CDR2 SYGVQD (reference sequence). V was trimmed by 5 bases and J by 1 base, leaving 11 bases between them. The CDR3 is CASSSSVSQETQYF. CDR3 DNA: TGCGCCAGCAGTTCTAGCGTTAGCCAAGAGACCCAGTACTTC.

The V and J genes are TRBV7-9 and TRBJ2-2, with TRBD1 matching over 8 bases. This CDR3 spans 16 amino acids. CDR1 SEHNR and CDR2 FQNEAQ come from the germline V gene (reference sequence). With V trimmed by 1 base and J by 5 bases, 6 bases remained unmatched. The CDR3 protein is CASSLGQGRRTGELFF. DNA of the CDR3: TGTGCCAGCAGCTTAGGACAGGGGCGTCGGACCGGGGAGCTGTTTTTT.

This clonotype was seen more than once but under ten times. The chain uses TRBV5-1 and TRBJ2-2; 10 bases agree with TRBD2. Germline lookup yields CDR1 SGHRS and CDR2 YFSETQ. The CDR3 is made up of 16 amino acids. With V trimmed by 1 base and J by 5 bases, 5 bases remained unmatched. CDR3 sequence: CASSLTAGGYTGELFF. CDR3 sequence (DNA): TGCGCCAGCAGCTTGACAGCGGGAGGGTATACCGGGGAGCTGTTTTTT.

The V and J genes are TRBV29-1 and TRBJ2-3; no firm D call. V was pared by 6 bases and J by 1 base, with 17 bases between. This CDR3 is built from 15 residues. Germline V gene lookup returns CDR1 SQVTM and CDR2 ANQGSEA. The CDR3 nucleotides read TGCAGCGTAGACCCCGCGGTCACGGGCACAGATACGCAGTATTTT. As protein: CSVDPAVTGTDTQYF.